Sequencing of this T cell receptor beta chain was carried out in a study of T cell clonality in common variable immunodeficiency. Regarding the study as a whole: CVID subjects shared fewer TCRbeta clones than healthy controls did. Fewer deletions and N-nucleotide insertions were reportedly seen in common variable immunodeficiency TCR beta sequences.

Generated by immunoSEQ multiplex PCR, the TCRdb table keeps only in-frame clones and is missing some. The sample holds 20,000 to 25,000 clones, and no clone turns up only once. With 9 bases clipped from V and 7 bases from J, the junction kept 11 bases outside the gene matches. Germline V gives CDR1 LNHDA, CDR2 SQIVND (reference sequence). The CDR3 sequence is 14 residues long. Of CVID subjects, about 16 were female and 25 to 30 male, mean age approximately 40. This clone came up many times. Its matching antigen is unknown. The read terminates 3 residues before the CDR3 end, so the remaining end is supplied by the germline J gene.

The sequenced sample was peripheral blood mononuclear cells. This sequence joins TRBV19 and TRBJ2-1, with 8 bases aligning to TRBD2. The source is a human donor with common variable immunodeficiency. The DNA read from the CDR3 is TGTGCCAGCGCCCGCGGGGGGCAGTTTAATGAG. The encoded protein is CASARGGQFNE. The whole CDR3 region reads CASARGGQFNEQFF.